This TCR beta chain was identified in a study of blood T cell repertoires in COVID-19. The CDR3 is 16 amino acids. With V trimmed by 0 bases and J by 7 bases, 10 bases remained unmatched. Germline-derived CDR1 and CDR2 are MNHNY and SVGAGI (reference sequence). Per the authors' pipeline: Reference gene primer amplification in the assay estimated nucleated cell counts. TCRdb keeps only in-frame clones here, not all; method: immunoSEQ multiplex PCR. V and J calls and clone size are those listed in that table; D and trimming were worked out from the DNA. The table records 150,000 to 180,000 clones, about 86% of them present only once.

This sequence was found in a man aged 45-65 years who had recovered from COVID-19. The sequenced sample was PBMCs or T cells enriched from blood (not recorded which). The chain couples TRBV6-6 to TRBJ2-5, with TRBD2 matching over 8 bases. CDR3 sequence: CASSYSFSRGAGTQYF. The CDR3 DNA is TGTGCCAGCAGTTACTCGTTCTCGCGGGGGGCCGGGACCCAGTACTTC.